This T cell receptor (beta chain) was captured by sequencing in a study of blood T cells in healthy people across ages. This clonotype was recorded at least ten times. Germline CDR1 reads DFQATT; CDR2 reads SNEGSKA (reference sequence). The V end was cut by 2 bases, the J end by 4 bases, with 11 bases between. The length of the CDR3 is 13 residues. Through a sample-barcoded 5' primer and a J-beta primer mix, a second PCR was run for 7 to 11 cycles. Using its own MiXCR run on the 5' RACE reads, TCRdb lists one record per CDR3 protein. The table records approximately 1.5 million distinct CDR3 sequences, roughly a third of them present only once.

V usage is TRBV20-1 and J usage is TRBJ2-5, with D possibly being TRBD1 (6 bases). The specimen sequenced was blood. The source is a woman in her thirties in good health. CDR3 DNA: TGCAGTGCTAGACAGGGGCTGGGAGAGACCCAGTACTTC. Translated, it gives CSARQGLGETQYF.